The 23 T cell receptor beta chains given below trace back to one sample, sequenced in a study of vaccination and CD4 T cells after COVID-19. At the Johns Hopkins FTIC core, DNA taken from cultured CD4+ T cells was sequenced by way of the Oncomine TCR Beta short-read assay. Each CDR3 protein gets one entry after TCRdb re-called the PCR reads with MiXCR. The table lists thousands of distinct CDR3 sequences, more than 30% of them singletons, with about a sixth in the top ten. Treatment noted: approximately 9-day PBMC culture with coronavirus spike peptide pools or control peptides (ViraFEST assay). Prior to the COVID-19 pandemic (2011-2018), the unexposed donor's CD4+ T cells were collected. These receptors have no known antigen. What was sequenced was CD4+ T cells from blood, cultured in vitro. These receptors all come from a human donor in good health.

This chain links TRBV6-1 with TRBJ2-3; 8 bases agree with TRBD1. V gave up 4 bases and J gave up 8 bases; unmatched junction bases: 8. There are 14 residues in the CDR3. Germline values: CDR1 MNHNS, CDR2 SASEGT. The CDR3 DNA reads as TGTGCCAGCAGTGTCGGACAGGGAGGAGGTACGCAGTATTTT. Amino acid sequence: CASSVGQGGGTQYF.

CDR3: CASSQGPKGPTSQYF. The DNA of the CDR3 is TGCGCCAGCAGCCAAGGTCCCAAGGGGCCAACATCCCAGTACTTC. The chain carries TRBV4-3 and TRBJ2-7, with D perhaps TRBD1 (5 bases). V lost 1 base, J lost 10 bases, and 20 bases lay in between. The CDR3 loop spans 15 amino acids. In germline, CDR1 is LGHNA, CDR2 YSLEER.

The chain uses TRBV7-2 and TRBJ2-7; a possible D gene is TRBD2 (6 bases). The V and J ends lost 5 bases and 2 bases respectively, with 13 bases between them. Germline CDR1 is SGHTA and CDR2 is FQGNSA. The CDR3 extends over 14 amino acids. The DNA for the CDR3 is TGTGCCAGCAGCCCCTTAGGCGGGGCCTACGAGCAGTACTTC. This sequence encodes CASSPLGGAYEQYF.

The rearrangement links TRBV7-2 to TRBJ2-7, with no clear D. Looked up from germline, CDR1 is SGHTA and CDR2 is FQGNSA. V lost 1 base to trimming and J lost 4 bases, with 5 bases between them. The CDR3 spans 12 residues. The CDR3 reads CASSLVAYEQYF. CDR3 DNA sequence: TGTGCCAGCAGCTTAGTAGCATACGAGCAGTACTTC.

This clonotype has only one observation. The chain combines TRBV7-2 with TRBJ2-7; D is perhaps TRBD1 or TRBD2 (5 bases each). The CDR3 totals 14 residues. Trimming took 3 bases from V and 7 from J, leaving 16 bases between them. The germline V gene has CDR1 SGHTA and CDR2 FQGNSA. CDR3 residues: CASSFTGTPREQYF. The CDR3 DNA sequence: TGTGCCAGCAGCTTCACGGGGACCCCTCGGGAGCAGTACTTC.

The gene calls are TRBV7-9 and TRBJ2-2, with TRBD2 identical over 7 bases. With 1 base clipped from V and 2 bases from J, the junction kept 1 base outside the gene matches. Per germline, CDR1 SEHNR and CDR2 FQNEAQ (reference sequence). The CDR3 sequence is 15 residues long. The chain's CDR3 is CASSLGGGNTGELFF. CDR3 DNA sequence: TGTGCCAGCAGCTTAGGCGGGGGAAACACCGGGGAGCTGTTTTTT.

The CDR3 DNA is TGCGCCAGCAGCCAACGTGCGACTAGCGGGGGCAATGAGCAGTTCTTC. It encodes CASSQRATSGGNEQFF. This chain connects TRBV4-1 to TRBJ2-1, with 12 bases lining up with TRBD2. Unmatched junction bases numbered 5, after V lost 2 bases and J lost 6 bases. CDR1 is MGHRA, CDR2 YSYEKL, per germline. CDR3 length equals 16 residues.

This clonotype turned up a few times. The chain has TRBV6-2 or TRBV6-3 and TRBJ1-1; maybe TRBD1 (5 bases). V shed 5 bases and J shed 0 bases, with 19 bases lying between them. CDR3 length: 17 residues. CDR1 and CDR2 (germline): MNHEY, SVGEGT. Here the CDR3 reads CASSQTRSGSMNTEAFF. Written as DNA, the CDR3 is TGTGCCAGCAGTCAAACCAGGTCAGGGTCAATGAACACTGAAGCTTTCTTT.

This chain connects TRBV20-1 to TRBJ2-7, with TRBD1 matching 7 bases. This CDR3 comprises 13 residues. Trimming took 5 bases from V and 1 from J; bases not matched to a gene: 5. Germline assignment: CDR1 DFQATT and CDR2 SNEGSKA (reference sequence). Here the CDR3 reads CSAGTAASYEQYF. The DNA of the CDR3 is TGCAGTGCTGGGACAGCCGCTTCCTACGAGCAGTACTTC.

This clonotype was counted only a few times. V is TRBV7-6 and J is TRBJ2-2; D is unclear. Germline CDR1 is SGHVS and CDR2 is FNYEAQ. This CDR3 contains 14 residues. V was shortened by 8 bases and J by 0 bases, with 10 bases between the two germline ends. The CDR3 DNA is TGTGCCAGCGTCGCCTATACGAACACCGGGGAGCTGTTTTTT. As protein: CASVAYTNTGELFF.

The chain uses TRBV24-1 and TRBJ2-5; a weak D match, TRBD1 (5 bases). Germline CDR1 and CDR2: KGHDR and SFDVKD. The V end lost 3 bases, the J end lost 7 bases, and 14 bases lay between the germline ends. The CDR3 is 14 residues long. The CDR3 spells CATSDMDTEWTQYF. CDR3 nucleotides: TGTGCCACCAGTGATATGGACACGGAGTGGACCCAGTACTTC.

The chain uses TRBV19 and TRBJ2-2, with 8 bases lining up with TRBD1. Germline V CDR1 and CDR2: LNHDA, SQIVND (reference sequence). This CDR3 spans 14 amino acids. With 9 bases clipped from V and 2 bases from J, the junction kept 5 bases outside the gene matches. The CDR3 DNA is TGTGCCAGCAGGACAGGGATAAACACCGGGGAGCTGTTTTTT. It is translated as CASRTGINTGELFF.

This clonotype was seen a handful of times. The gene calls are TRBV25-1 and TRBJ1-1, with D possibly TRBD1 on 6 matching bases. Germline V gene data show CDR1 as MGHDK and CDR2 as SYGVNS. Trimming cost V 7 bases and J 5 bases, with 20 bases left between them. CDR3 size: 15 residues. The CDR3 coding sequence is TGTGCCAGCAAACAACAGGGTAACCGGCGGACTGAAGCTTTCTTT. This gives the protein CASKQQGNRRTEAFF. Variable domain in full (rest from reference TRBV25-1 and TRBJ1-1): EADIYQTPRYLVIGTGKKITLECSQTMGHDKMYWYQQDPGMELHLIHYSYGVNSTEKGDLSSESTVSRIRTEHFPLTLESARPSHTSQYLCASKQQGNRRTEAFFGQGTRLTVV.

The rearrangement uses TRBV28 and TRBJ2-7, with D tentatively TRBD1 or TRBD2 (5 bases each). Germline assignment: CDR1 MDHEN and CDR2 SYDVKM. This CDR3 is 11 amino acids long. V was shortened by 7 bases and J by 5 bases, with 9 bases between the two germline ends. The DNA of the CDR3 is TGTGCCAGCACCAGGGAGCACGAGCAGTACTTC. Translating gives CASTREHEQYF.

This chain connects TRBV7-2 to TRBJ1-1; TRBD1 matches 7 bases. With V trimmed by 5 bases and J by 2 bases, 8 bases remained unmatched. Germline V CDR1 and CDR2: SGHTA, FQGNSA. This CDR3 comprises 15 residues. The CDR3 region is CASSREGQFNTEAFF. The CDR3 coding sequence is TGTGCCAGCAGCCGCGAGGGACAGTTTAACACTGAAGCTTTCTTT.

This clonotype has a single count. CDR3 sequence: CASSLDPGLAGGPQYF. The CDR3 DNA reads as TGTGCCAGCAGCTTAGATCCGGGACTAGCGGGGGGGCCCCAGTACTTC. The chain uses TRBV7-8 and TRBJ2-5; 16 bases line up with TRBD2. The CDR3 spans 16 residues. With 1 base clipped from V and 9 bases from J, the junction kept 5 bases outside the gene matches. Germline V gene data show CDR1 as SGHVS and CDR2 as FQNEAQ.

This clonotype was observed a handful of times. The chain has TRBV6-2 or TRBV6-3 and TRBJ2-3; D assignment may be TRBD1 or TRBD2 (6 bases each). The CDR3 is 16 amino acids. The V end was cut by 6 bases, the J end by 3 bases, with 19 bases between. The V gene's germline CDR1 is MNHEY and CDR2 SVGEGT. CDR3 sequence (DNA): TGTGCCAGCAGCCGCCTCGGCCCGGGGGCGACAGATACGCAGTATTTT. Its protein product is CASSRLGPGATDTQYF.

This clonotype has just a few counts. The chain has TRBV12-3 or TRBV12-4 and TRBJ1-2, with D uncertain. This CDR3 has 12 amino acids. The germline V and J ends were trimmed by 3 bases and 6 bases, with 8 bases remaining between them. The CDR3 coding sequence is TGTGCCAGCAGTTTTAAGGGTCATGGCTACACCTTC. Translating gives CASSFKGHGYTF.

The chain combines TRBV7-2 with TRBJ2-3; 7 bases match TRBD2. The V gene end was trimmed by 3 bases and the J gene end by 4 bases; junction bases not matched to a gene: 7. This CDR3 spans 15 amino acids. Germline CDR1 SGHTA, CDR2 FQGNSA. The CDR3: CASSFRGGEADTQYF. CDR3 sequence (DNA): TGTGCCAGCAGCTTTCGCGGGGGTGAGGCAGATACGCAGTATTTT.

The chain is built from TRBV11-2 and TRBJ2-7; D is unclear. The ends were cut back, 6 bases at V and 5 bases at J, with 11 bases in the middle. Germline V gene lookup returns CDR1 SGHAT and CDR2 FQNNGV. The CDR3 extends over 12 amino acids. This chain's CDR3 is CASRGISDEQYF. The CDR3 nucleotides are TGTGCCAGCAGGGGGATCTCGGACGAGCAGTACTTC. Filled out from reference TRBV11-2 and TRBJ2-7, the complete variable domain reads EAGVAQSPRYKIIEKRQSVAFWCNPISGHATLYWYQQILGQGPKLLIQFQNNGVVDDSQLPKDRFSAERLKGVDSTLKIQPAKLEDSAVYLCASRGISDEQYFGPGTRLTVT.

The rearrangement joins TRBV19 to TRBJ2-1; TRBD2 agrees at 10 bases. The CDR3 is 17 amino acids. The trim removed 8 bases at V and 6 bases at J, leaving 16 bases unmatched. Germline V gene data show CDR1 as LNHDA and CDR2 as SQIVND (reference sequence). The DNA for the CDR3 is TGTGCCAGTGGTCGGAAGGAAGCGGGAGGGCGGGGCAATGAGCAGTTCTTC. It is translated as CASGRKEAGGRGNEQFF.

This sequence joins TRBV27 and TRBJ2-5; 7 bases are shared with TRBD1. V gave up 3 bases and J gave up 5 bases; unmatched junction bases: 6. This CDR3 comprises 14 residues. Per germline, CDR1 MNHEY and CDR2 SMNVEV (reference sequence). The CDR3 region has the DNA TGTGCCAGCAGTTTTCCGGGACAGTCGGAGACCCAGTACTTC. Its protein product is CASSFPGQSETQYF.

The chain recombines TRBV19 with TRBJ2-7; D gene unclear. The CDR3 spans 13 residues. Germline V gene sequence: CDR1 LNHDA, CDR2 SQIVND (reference sequence). Between the trimmed V and J ends, which lost 5 bases and 0 bases, there was a span of 8 bases. The DNA of the CDR3 is TGTGCCAGTAGTCTCGCAGGCTCCTACGAGCAGTACTTC. Translation gives CASSLAGSYEQYF.